This TCR beta chain came from a study of blood T cell repertoires in COVID-19. Overall study: The cDNA or gDNA used as material had been derived from T cells, B-cell-depleted T cells, or PBMCs.

Profiling relied on immunoSEQ multiplex PCR, and the TCRdb table lists in-frame clones only, not all of them. This sample has 270,000 or so clones, with about nine tenths found just once. The CDR3 has 13 amino acids. Deletions cut 0 bases from V and 5 bases from J, with 7 bases between. The germline V gene encodes CDR1 MGHRA and CDR2 YSYEKL. This TCR came from a man aged 40-49 years with active or convalescent COVID-19. This sequence joins TRBV4-1 and TRBJ1-1; maybe TRBD1 (6 bases). The sample taken for sequencing was peripheral blood. CDR3 loop: CASSQEGGTEAFF. The DNA for the CDR3 is TGCGCCAGCAGCCAAGAAGGGGGTACTGAAGCTTTCTTT.